The 9 T cell receptor beta chains reported below all come from one sample, sequenced in a study of OX40 agonist ivuxolimab in advanced cancers. Some clones are missing from TCRdb's copy, which holds only in-frame ones; the method was immunoSEQ multiplex PCR. The sample yields about 55,000 clones, about 90% seen once. The source material was CD4+ or CD8+ T cells sorted from blood, sampled in a trial of the OX40 agonist ivuxolimab. All receptors come from an adult with an advanced solid tumor such as melanoma, head and neck, liver or kidney cancer.

The rearrangement joins TRBV27 to TRBJ2-4; D remains unclear. CDR1 MNHEY and CDR2 SMNVEV come from the germline V gene (reference sequence). There are 16 residues in the CDR3. Trimming stripped 6 bases from V and 0 bases from J, with 15 bases between. The CDR3 sequence: CASSLTSNPAKNIQYF. The CDR3 nucleotides are TGTGCCAGCAGCCTTACCTCAAACCCAGCCAAAAACATTCAGTACTTC.

This chain links TRBV19 with TRBJ2-5, with D possibly being TRBD1 or TRBD2 (6 bases each). This CDR3 comprises 14 residues. Trimming cost V 5 bases and J 5 bases, with 15 bases left between them. Germline loops: CDR1 LNHDA, CDR2 SQIVND (reference sequence). The chain's CDR3 is CASSGVWGAETQYF. In nucleotides, the CDR3 is TGTGCCAGTAGTGGGGTGTGGGGGGCGGAGACCCAGTACTTC.

V gene TRBV28 combines with J gene TRBJ1-5; 8 bases fit TRBD1. The CDR3 runs 15 residues. With V trimmed by 8 bases and J by 7 bases, 13 bases remained unmatched. Looked up from germline, CDR1 is MDHEN and CDR2 is SYDVKM. The CDR3 DNA reads TGTGCCAGCCAAGCATGGCAGGGGGCAGGCCAGCCCCAGCATTTT. Protein: CASQAWQGAGQPQHF.

The gene calls are TRBV2 and TRBJ2-3, with a weak D call TRBD2 (5 bases). The germline V and J ends were trimmed by 5 bases and 6 bases, with 12 bases remaining between them. The germline gives CDR1 SNHLY, CDR2 FYNNEI. This CDR3 is built from 13 residues. CDR3: CASSRGYMDTQYF. CDR3 nucleotides: TGTGCCAGCAGTAGAGGGTATATGGATACGCAGTATTTT.

V and J are TRBV2 and TRBJ2-1, with 12 bases fitting TRBD2. CDR3 length: 15 amino acids. The trim removed 6 bases at V and 7 bases at J, leaving 7 bases unmatched. The germline V gene has CDR1 SNHLY and CDR2 FYNNEI. The CDR3 DNA follows: TGTGCCAGCAGGCCGACTAGCGGGAGAGGAAATGAGCAGTTCTTC. Its translation: CASRPTSGRGNEQFF.

The rearrangement uses TRBV6-5 and TRBJ2-7; a weak D match, TRBD1 (6 bases). This CDR3 spans 14 amino acids. The V gene lost 6 bases and the J gene lost 2 bases, with 14 bases spanning the gap. CDR1 and CDR2 from the germline V gene are MNHEY and SVGAGI. CDR3 sequence (DNA): TGTGCCAGCAGCGGAACAGGGAGAGCCTACGAGCAGTACTTC. Encoded protein: CASSGTGRAYEQYF.

The V and J genes are TRBV19 and TRBJ2-3; 9 bases are a match to TRBD2. V shed 1 base and J 1 base; nucleotides not matched to a gene: 3. This CDR3 has 16 amino acids. Germline CDR1 and CDR2: LNHDA and SQIVND (reference sequence). The CDR3: CASSIVRTSGTDTQYF. Here the CDR3 DNA reads TGTGCCAGTAGTATAGTAAGGACTAGCGGCACAGATACGCAGTATTTT. The variable domain in full, with the rest retrieved from reference TRBV19 and TRBJ2-3, is DGGITQSPKYLFRKEGQNVTLSCEQNLNHDAMYWYRQDPGQGLRLIYYSQIVNDFQKGDIAEGYSVSREKKESFPLTVTSAQKNPTAFYLCASSIVRTSGTDTQYFGPGTRLTVL.

This rearrangement joins TRBV11-2 to TRBJ2-2, with TRBD2 as a possible D gene (5 bases). Deletions cut 1 base from V and 4 bases from J, with 10 bases between. The CDR3 runs 15 residues. CDR1 is SGHAT and CDR2 is FQNNGV in the germline V gene. CDR3 sequence (DNA): TGTGCCAGCAGCTTAGTTTGGGCGGGCACCGGGGAGCTGTTTTTT. Residues: CASSLVWAGTGELFF.

The chain recombines TRBV28 with TRBJ2-7; D may be TRBD1 (5 bases). The CDR3 sequence is 16 residues long. In germline, CDR1 is MDHEN, CDR2 SYDVKM. With 4 bases removed from V and 2 bases from J, the gap between germline ends came to 18 bases. CDR3 bases: TGTGCCAGCAGTTCCCGACAGCAACCCACCGCCTACGAGCAGTACTTC. Amino acids: CASSSRQQPTAYEQYF.